The 5 T cell receptor beta chains listed next were all sequenced from one sample in a study of T cells expressing NK-cell markers. TCRdb re-called the 5' RACE reads and shows each CDR3 protein once, DNA omitted. In total, the table holds under 600,000 distinct CDR3 sequences. Sequencing was carried out using blood T cells: a sorted CD56 or NKG2C T cell subset, CD4+ or CD8+ T cells, or bulk PBMC T cells (not recorded which). The receptors were gathered from a woman aged 45-60 years in good health.

The chain links TRBV7-9 to TRBJ1-2; as DNA is missing, the TRBD1 call by TCRdb cannot be tested. Germline values: CDR1 SEHNR, CDR2 FQNEAQ (reference sequence). The CDR3 length is 15 residues. CDR3 amino acids: CASSFSSGANYGYTF. The full variable domain, completed using reference TRBV7-9 and TRBJ1-2, is DTGVSQNPRHKITKRGQNVTFRCDPISEHNRLYWYRQTLGQGPEFLTYFQNEAQLEKSRLLSDRFSAERPKGSFSTLEIQRTEQGDSAMYLCASSFSSGANYGYTFGSGTRLTVV.

This chain joins TRBV5-1 and TRBJ2-7; no DNA is available, so the TRBD1 call from TCRdb remains unchecked. In germline, CDR1 is SGHRS, CDR2 YFSETQ. The CDR3 extends over 12 amino acids. CDR3 sequence reads: CASSPRGYEQYF.

The genes are TRBV29-1 and TRBJ2-1. The CDR3 has 11 amino acids. The germline gives CDR1 SQVTM, CDR2 ANQGSEA. The CDR3 region is CSVEITNEQFF.

This chain connects TRBV5-1 to TRBJ2-7; TCRdb's D call, TRBD1, is unchecked because there is no DNA. In germline, CDR1 is SGHRS, CDR2 YFSETQ. The CDR3 has 16 amino acids. CDR3 protein: CASSLGPGTGVGEQYF.

V and J are TRBV24-1 and TRBJ2-5; as DNA is missing, the TRBD2 call by TCRdb cannot be tested. Germline V lookup: CDR1 KGHDR, CDR2 SFDVKD. This CDR3 is built from 12 residues. The chain's CDR3 is CAAAEQEKTQYF.